These 2 T cell receptor beta chains share one sample of origin, sequenced in a study of cytomegalovirus exposure and HLA in healthy donors. The PCR ran on 60 Vbeta and 13 Jbeta primers. This table comes from immunoSEQ multiplex PCR, and its TCRdb copy is limited to in-frame clones, with some not included. Of 150,000 to 200,000 clones listed, nearly 80% were seen once; the top ten hold around 2.6%. The specimen sequenced was PBMCs. The receptors stem from a female donor in good health and CMV-seronegative.

This clone was observed a handful of times. The chain joins TRBV2 to TRBJ1-2; D may be TRBD1 (5 bases). Germline loops: CDR1 SNHLY, CDR2 FYNNEI. This CDR3 comprises 16 residues. Trimming took 7 bases from V and 6 from J, leaving 24 bases between them. CDR3 protein: CASTNLLGRGKDGYTF. CDR3 in DNA: TGTGCCAGCACCAACCTACTGGGGAGGGGAAAGGATGGCTACACCTTC.

The chain combines TRBV27 with TRBJ1-4; 8 positions agree with TRBD1. From germline, CDR1 is MNHEY and CDR2 SMNVEV (reference sequence). Unmatched junction bases numbered 5, after V lost 1 base and J lost 7 bases. The length of the CDR3 is 15 residues. CDR3 nucleotides: TGTGCCAGCAGTTTATTCAGGGGGCGCGGTGAAAAACTGTTTTTT. Translating it yields CASSLFRGRGEKLFF.